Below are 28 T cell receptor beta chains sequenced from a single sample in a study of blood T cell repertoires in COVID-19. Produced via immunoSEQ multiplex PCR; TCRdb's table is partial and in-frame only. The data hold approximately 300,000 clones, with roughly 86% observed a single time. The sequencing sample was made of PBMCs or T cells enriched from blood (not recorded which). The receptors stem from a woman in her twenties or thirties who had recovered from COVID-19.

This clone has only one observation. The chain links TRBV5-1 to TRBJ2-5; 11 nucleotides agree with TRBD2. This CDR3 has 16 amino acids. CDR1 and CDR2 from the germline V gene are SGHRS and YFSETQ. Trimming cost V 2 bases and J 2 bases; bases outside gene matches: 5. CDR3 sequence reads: CASSFFIAGGQETQYF. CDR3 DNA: TGCGCCAGCAGCTTTTTTATAGCGGGAGGGCAAGAGACCCAGTACTTC.

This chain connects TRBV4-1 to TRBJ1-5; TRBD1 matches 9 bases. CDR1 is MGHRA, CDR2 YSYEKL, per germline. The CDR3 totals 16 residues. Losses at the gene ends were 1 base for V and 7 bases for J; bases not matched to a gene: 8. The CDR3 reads CASSQVAFGQGQPQHF. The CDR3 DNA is TGCGCCAGCAGCCAAGTCGCTTTCGGACAGGGGCAGCCCCAGCATTTT.

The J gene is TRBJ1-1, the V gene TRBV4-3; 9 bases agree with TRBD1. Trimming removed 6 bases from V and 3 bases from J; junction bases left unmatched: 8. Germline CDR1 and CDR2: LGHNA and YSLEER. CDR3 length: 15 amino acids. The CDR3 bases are TGCGCCAGCAGAGGGACAGGGAGGTTTTACACTGAAGCTTTCTTT. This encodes CASRGTGRFYTEAFF.

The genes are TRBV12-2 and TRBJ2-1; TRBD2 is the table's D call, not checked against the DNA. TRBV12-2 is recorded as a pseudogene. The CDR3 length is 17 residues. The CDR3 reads CASRLVGQRGIFDEQFF. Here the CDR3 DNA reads TGTGCAAGTCGCTTAGTGGGGCAGCGGGGGATTTTTGATGAGCAGTTCTTC.

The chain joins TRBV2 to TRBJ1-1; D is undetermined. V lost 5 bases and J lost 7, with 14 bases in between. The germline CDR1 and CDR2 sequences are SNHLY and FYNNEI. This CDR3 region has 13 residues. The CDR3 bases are TGTGCCAGCAGTCCCGTGAGCTTTCTTGAAGCTTTCTTT. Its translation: CASSPVSFLEAFF.

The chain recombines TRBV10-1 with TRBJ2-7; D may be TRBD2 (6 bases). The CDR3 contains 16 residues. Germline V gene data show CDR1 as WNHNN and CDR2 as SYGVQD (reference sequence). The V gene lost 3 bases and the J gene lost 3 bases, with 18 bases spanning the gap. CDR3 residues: CASSDFPGAADYEQYF. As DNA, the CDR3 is TGCGCCAGCAGTGATTTCCCGGGAGCGGCCGACTACGAGCAGTACTTC.

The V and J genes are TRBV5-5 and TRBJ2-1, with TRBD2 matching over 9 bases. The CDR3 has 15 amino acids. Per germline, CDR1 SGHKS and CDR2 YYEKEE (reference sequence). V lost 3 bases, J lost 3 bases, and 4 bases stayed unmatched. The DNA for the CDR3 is TGTGCCAGCAGCTATAGCGGGAGTGACTACAATGAGCAGTTCTTC. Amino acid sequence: CASSYSGSDYNEQFF.

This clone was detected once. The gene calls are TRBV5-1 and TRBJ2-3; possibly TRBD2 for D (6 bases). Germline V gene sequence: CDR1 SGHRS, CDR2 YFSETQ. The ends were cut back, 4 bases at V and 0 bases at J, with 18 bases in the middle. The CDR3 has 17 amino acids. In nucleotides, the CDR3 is TGCGCCAGCAGCCCGAGTCCTGGCGGGGATAGCACAGATACGCAGTATTTT. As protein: CASSPSPGGDSTDTQYF.

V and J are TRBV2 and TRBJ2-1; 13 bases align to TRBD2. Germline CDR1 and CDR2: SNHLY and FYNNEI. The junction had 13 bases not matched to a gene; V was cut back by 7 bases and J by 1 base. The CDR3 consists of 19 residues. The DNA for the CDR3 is TGTGCCAGCACACGGACTAGCGGGAGAGTTCGAAGGTCCTACAATGAGCAGTTCTTC. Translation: CASTRTSGRVRRSYNEQFF.

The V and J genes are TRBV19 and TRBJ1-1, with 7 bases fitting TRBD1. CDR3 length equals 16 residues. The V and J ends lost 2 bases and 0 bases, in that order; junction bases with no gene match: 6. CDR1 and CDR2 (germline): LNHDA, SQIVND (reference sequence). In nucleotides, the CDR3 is TGTGCCAGTAGTATACTAACAGGGGCCATGAACACTGAAGCTTTCTTT. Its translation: CASSILTGAMNTEAFF.

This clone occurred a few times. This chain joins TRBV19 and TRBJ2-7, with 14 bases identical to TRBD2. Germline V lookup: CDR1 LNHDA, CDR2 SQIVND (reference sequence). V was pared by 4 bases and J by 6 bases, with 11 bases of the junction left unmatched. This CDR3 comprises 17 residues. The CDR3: CASSRQGLAGAAVEQYF. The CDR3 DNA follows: TGTGCCAGTAGTAGACAGGGACTAGCGGGAGCAGCGGTCGAGCAGTACTTC.

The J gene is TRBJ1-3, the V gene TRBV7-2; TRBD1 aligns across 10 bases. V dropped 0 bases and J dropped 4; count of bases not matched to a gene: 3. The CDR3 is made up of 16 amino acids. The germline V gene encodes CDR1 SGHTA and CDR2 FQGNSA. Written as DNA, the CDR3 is TGTGCCAGCAGCTTAGCCGGGACAGGGGTAGGAAACACCATATATTTT. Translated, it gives CASSLAGTGVGNTIYF.

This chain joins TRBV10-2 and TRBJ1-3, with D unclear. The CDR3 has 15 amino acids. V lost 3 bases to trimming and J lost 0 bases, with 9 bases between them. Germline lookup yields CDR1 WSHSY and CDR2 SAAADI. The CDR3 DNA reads TGCGCCAGCAGTGAACCGAGATTCTCTGGAAACACCATATATTTT. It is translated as CASSEPRFSGNTIYF.

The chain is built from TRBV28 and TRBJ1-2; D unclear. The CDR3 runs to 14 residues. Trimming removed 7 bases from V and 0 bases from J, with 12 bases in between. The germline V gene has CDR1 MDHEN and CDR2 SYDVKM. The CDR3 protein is CASTLSGTNYGYTF. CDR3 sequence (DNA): TGTGCCAGCACCCTGTCGGGTACTAACTATGGCTACACCTTC.

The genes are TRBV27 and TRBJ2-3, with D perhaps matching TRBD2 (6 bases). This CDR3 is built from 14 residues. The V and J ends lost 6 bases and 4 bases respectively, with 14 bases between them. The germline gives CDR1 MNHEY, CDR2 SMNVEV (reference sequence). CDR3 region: CASSMEGLADTQYF. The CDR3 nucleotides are TGTGCCAGCAGCATGGAGGGCCTGGCAGATACGCAGTATTTT.

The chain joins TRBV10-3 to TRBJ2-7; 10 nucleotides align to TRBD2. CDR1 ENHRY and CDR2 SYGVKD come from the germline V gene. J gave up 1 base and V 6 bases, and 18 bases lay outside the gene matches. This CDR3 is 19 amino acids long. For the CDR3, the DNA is TGTGCCATCAGGCGGACGAACAATGACGGGACTAGCGTTTCCTACGAGCAGTACTTC. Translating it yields CAIRRTNNDGTSVSYEQYF.

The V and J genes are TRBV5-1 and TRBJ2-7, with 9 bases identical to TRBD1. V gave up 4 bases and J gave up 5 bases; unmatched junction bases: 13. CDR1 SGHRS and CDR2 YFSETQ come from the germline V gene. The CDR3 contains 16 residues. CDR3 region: CASSQPDRGKFDEQYF. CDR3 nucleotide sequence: TGCGCCAGCAGCCAACCTGACAGGGGGAAATTTGACGAGCAGTACTTC.

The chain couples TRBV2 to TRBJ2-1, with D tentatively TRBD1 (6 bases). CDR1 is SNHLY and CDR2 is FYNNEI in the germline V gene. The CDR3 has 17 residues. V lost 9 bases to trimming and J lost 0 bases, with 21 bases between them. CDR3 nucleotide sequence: TGTGCCAGTGAGCCTAGCCCAAGGGGGAGCTCCTACAATGAGCAGTTCTTC. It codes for CASEPSPRGSSYNEQFF.

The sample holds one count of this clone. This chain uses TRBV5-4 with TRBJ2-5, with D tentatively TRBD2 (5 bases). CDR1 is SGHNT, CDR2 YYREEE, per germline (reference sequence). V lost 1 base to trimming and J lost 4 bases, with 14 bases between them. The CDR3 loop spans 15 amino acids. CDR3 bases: TGTGCCAGCAGCTTGTGGCTGGACTTAGTAGAGACCCAGTACTTC. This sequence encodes CASSLWLDLVETQYF.

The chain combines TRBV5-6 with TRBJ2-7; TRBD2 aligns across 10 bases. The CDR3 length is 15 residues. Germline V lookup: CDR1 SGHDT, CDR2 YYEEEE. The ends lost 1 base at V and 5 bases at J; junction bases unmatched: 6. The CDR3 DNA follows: TGTGCCAGCAGCTTGTTACTAGCGGGAAGCCACGAGCAGTACTTC. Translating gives CASSLLLAGSHEQYF.

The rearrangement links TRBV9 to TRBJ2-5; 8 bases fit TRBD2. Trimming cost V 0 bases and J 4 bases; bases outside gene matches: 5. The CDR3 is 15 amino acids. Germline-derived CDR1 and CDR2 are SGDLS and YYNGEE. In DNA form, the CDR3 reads TGTGCCAGCAGCGTAGGTGAGGCGGGAGGAGAGACCCAGTACTTC. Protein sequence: CASSVGEAGGETQYF. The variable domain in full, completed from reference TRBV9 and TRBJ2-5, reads DSGVTQTPKHLITATGQRVTLRCSPRSGDLSVYWYQQSLDQGLQFLIQYYNGEERAKGNILERFSAQQFPDLHSELNLSSLELGDSALYFCASSVGEAGGETQYFGPGTRLLVL.

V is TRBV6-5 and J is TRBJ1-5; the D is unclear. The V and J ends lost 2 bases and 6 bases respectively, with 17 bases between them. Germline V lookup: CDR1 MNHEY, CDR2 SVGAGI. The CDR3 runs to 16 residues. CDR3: CASSYGYPTSGQPQHF. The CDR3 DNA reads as TGTGCCAGCAGTTACGGTTATCCTACGTCGGGTCAGCCCCAGCATTTT.

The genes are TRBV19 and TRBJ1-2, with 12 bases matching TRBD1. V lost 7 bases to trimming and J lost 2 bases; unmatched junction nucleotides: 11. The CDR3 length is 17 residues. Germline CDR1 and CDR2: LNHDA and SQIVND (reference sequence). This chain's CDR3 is CASIPGTGGAINYGYTF. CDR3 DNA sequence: TGTGCCAGTATCCCTGGGACAGGGGGCGCAATCAACTATGGCTACACCTTC. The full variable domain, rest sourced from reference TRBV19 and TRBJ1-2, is DGGITQSPKYLFRKEGQNVTLSCEQNLNHDAMYWYRQDPGQGLRLIYYSQIVNDFQKGDIAEGYSVSREKKESFPLTVTSAQKNPTAFYLCASIPGTGGAINYGYTFGSGTRLTVV.

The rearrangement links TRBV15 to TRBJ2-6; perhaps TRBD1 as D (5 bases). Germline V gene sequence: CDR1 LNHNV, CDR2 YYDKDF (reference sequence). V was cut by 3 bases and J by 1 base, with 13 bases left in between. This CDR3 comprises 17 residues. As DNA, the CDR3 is TGTGCCACCAGCAGGGATTATACAGGATCTGGGGCCAACGTCCTGACTTTC. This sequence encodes CATSRDYTGSGANVLTF.

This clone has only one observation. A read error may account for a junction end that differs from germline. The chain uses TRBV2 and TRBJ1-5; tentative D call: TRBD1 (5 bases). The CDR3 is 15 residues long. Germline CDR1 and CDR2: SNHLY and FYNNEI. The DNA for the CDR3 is TGTGCCAGCAGCGAAGAAGGGGTAAGAGGACAGCCCCAGCATTTT. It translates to CASSEEGVRGQPQHF.

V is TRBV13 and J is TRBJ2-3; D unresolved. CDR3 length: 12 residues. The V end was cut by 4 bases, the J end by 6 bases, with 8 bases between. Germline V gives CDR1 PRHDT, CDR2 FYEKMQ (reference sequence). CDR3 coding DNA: TGTGCCAGCAGCTGGCTCGGGGATACGCAGTATTTT. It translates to CASSWLGDTQYF.

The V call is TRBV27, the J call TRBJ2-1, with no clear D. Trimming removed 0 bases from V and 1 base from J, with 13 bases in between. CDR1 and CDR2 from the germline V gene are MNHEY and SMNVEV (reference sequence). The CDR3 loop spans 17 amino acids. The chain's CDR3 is CASSLSAEASSYNEQFF. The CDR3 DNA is TGTGCCAGCAGTTTATCGGCGGAAGCGAGTTCCTACAATGAGCAGTTCTTC.

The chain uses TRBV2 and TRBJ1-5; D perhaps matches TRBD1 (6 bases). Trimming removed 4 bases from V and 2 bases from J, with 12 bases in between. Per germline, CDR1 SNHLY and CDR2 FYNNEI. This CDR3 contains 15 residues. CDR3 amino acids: CASSGGLGGNQPQHF. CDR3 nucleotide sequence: TGTGCCAGCAGTGGGGGGCTAGGAGGCAATCAGCCCCAGCATTTT.